This T cell receptor (beta chain) was retrieved from a study of identifying expanded T cells in peripheral blood. General study points: Differentially abundant clones: 0.95 to 1.5 between replicates, approximately 15 at roughly 13 days, roughly 18 at four. Variance in clone template counts between roughly two-week samples significantly increased with total template count across all healthy donors.

The table came from immunoSEQ multiplex PCR; TCRdb's copy has only in-frame clones and leaves some out. This sample has 100,000 to 150,000 clones, with approximately 86% found just once. Healthy donors had no documented immune events, such as infections, while sampled. On this clone itself: Its antigen is currently unknown.

CDR1 is SGHNT, CDR2 YENEEA, per germline. Trimming took off 5 bases at V and 7 bases at J, with 13 bases between the two ends. The CDR3 is 13 amino acids. The material sequenced was blood. The chain recombines TRBV11-3 with TRBJ2-3; possible D gene TRBD2, 5 bases. This TCR was sampled from a person between 18 and 70 years old in good health. In nucleotides, the CDR3 is TGTGCCAGCAGCCCGACCGAGCGGAATACGCAGTATTTT. This sequence encodes CASSPTERNTQYF.